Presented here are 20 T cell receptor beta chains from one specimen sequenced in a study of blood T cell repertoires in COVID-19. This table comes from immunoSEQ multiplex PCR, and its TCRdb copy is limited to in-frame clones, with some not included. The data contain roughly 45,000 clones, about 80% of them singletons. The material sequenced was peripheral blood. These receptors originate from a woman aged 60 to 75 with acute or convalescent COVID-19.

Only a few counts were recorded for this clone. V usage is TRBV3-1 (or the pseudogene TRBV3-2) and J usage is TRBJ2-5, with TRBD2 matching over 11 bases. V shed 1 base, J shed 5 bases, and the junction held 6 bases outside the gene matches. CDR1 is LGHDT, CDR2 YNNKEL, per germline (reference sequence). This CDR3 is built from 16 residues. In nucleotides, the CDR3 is TGTGCCAGCAGCCAAGCTGGGACTAGCGGTGGGGAGACCCAGTACTTC. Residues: CASSQAGTSGGETQYF.

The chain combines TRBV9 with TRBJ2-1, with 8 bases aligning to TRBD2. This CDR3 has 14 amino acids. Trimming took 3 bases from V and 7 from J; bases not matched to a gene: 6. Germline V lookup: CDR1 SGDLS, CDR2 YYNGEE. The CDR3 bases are TGTGCCAGCAGCGATGAGCGGGGGTTAAATGAGCAGTTCTTC. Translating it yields CASSDERGLNEQFF.

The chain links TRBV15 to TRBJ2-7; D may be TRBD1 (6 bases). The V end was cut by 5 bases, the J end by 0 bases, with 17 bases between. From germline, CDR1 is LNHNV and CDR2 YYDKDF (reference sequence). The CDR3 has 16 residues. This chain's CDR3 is CATSPFSGVSSYEQYF. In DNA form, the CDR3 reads TGTGCCACCAGCCCTTTTTCAGGGGTCAGCTCCTACGAGCAGTACTTC.

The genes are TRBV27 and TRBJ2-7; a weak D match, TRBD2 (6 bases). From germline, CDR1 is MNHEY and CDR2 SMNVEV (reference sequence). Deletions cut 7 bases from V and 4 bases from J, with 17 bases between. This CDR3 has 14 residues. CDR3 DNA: TGTGCCAGCATGGTGTACCCGGGAGAGTACGAGCAGTACTTC. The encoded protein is CASMVYPGEYEQYF.

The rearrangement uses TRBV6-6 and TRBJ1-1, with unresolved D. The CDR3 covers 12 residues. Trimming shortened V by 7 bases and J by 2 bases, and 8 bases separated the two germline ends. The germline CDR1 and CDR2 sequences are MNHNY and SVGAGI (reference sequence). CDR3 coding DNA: TGTGCCAGCATCTACGATAACACTGAAGCTTTCTTT. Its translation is CASIYDNTEAFF.

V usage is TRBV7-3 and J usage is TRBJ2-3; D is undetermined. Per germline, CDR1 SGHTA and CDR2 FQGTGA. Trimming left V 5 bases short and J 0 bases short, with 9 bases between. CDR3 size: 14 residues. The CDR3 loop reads CASSLSTSTDTQYF. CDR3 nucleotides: TGTGCCAGCAGCCTTTCGACTAGCACAGATACGCAGTATTTT. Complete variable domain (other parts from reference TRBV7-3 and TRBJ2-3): GAGVSQTPSNKVTEKGKYVELRCDPISGHTALYWYRQSLGQGPEFLIYFQGTGAADDSGLPNDRFFAVRPEGSVSTLKIQRTERGDSAVYLCASSLSTSTDTQYFGPGTRLTVL.

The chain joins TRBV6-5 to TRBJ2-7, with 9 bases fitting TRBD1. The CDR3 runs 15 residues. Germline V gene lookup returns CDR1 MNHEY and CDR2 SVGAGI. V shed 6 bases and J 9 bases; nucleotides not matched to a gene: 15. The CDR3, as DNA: TGTGCCAGCAGCTCGTCAGGACAGGGGAGTTCCGGGCAGTACTTC. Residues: CASSSSGQGSSGQYF.

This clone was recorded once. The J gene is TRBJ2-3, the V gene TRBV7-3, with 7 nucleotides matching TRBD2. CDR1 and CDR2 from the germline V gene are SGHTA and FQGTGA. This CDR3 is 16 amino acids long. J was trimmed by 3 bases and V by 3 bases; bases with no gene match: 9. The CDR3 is CASSLGGAQKTDTQYF. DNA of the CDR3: TGTGCCAGCAGCTTGGGAGGGGCGCAAAAGACAGATACGCAGTATTTT.

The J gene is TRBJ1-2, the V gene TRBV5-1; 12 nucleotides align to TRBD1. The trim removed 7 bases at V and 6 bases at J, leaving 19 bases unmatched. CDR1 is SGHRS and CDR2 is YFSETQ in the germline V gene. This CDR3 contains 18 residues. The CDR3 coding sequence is TGCGCCAGCGCCACCGGGACAGGGGGCGTTAAGGGAGCAGATGGCTACACCTTC. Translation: CASATGTGGVKGADGYTF. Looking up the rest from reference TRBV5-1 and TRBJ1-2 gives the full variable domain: KAGVTQTPRYLIKTRGQQVTLSCSPISGHRSVSWYQQTPGQGLQFLFEYFSETQRNKGNFPGRFSGRQFSNSRSEMNVSTLELGDSALYLCASATGTGGVKGADGYTFGSGTRLTVV.

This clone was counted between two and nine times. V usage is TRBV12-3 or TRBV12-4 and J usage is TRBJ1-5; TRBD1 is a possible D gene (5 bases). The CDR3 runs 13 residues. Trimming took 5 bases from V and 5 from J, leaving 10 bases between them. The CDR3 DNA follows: TGTGCCAGCAGTGGACAAGGCCATCAGCCCCAGCATTTT. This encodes CASSGQGHQPQHF.

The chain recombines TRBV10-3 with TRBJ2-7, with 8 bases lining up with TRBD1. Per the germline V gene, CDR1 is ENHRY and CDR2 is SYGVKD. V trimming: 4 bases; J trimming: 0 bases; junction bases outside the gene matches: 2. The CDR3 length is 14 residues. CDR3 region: CAISGDRLSYEQYF. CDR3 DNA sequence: TGTGCCATCAGTGGGGACAGGCTCTCCTACGAGCAGTACTTC.

CDR3 bases: TGCGCCAGCAGCTTGGGGCAGGGTAGCTACGAGCAGTACTTC. Its protein is CASSLGQGSYEQYF. This chain connects TRBV5-1 to TRBJ2-7; perhaps TRBD1 as D (5 bases). V was cut by 0 bases and J by 3 bases, with 10 bases left in between. Germline CDR1 reads SGHRS; CDR2 reads YFSETQ. This CDR3 spans 14 amino acids.

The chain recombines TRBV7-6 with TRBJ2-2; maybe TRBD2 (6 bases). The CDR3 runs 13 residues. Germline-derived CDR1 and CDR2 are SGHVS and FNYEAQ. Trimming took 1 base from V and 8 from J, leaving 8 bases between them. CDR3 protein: CASSLGGNGELFF. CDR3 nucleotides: TGTGCCAGCAGCTTAGGCGGGAATGGGGAGCTGTTTTTT.

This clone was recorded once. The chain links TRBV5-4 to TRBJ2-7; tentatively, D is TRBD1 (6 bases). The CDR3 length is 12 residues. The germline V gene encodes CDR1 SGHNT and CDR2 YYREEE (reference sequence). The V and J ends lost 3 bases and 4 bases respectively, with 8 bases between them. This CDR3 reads CASSSQGYEQYF. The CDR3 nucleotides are TGTGCCAGCAGCTCTCAGGGGTACGAGCAGTACTTC.

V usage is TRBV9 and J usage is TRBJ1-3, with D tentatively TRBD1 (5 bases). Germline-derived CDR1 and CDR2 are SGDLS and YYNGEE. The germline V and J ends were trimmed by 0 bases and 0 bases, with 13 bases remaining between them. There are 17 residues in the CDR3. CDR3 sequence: CASSVGRGGLSGNTIYF. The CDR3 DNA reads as TGTGCCAGCAGCGTAGGGAGGGGCGGCCTCTCTGGAAACACCATATATTTT.

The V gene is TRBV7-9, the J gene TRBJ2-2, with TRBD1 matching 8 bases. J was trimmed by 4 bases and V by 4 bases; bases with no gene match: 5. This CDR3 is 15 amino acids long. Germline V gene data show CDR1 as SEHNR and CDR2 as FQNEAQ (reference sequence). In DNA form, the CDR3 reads TGTGCCAGCAGCTCACCCGGACAGGGCACCGGGGAGCTGTTTTTT. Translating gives CASSSPGQGTGELFF.

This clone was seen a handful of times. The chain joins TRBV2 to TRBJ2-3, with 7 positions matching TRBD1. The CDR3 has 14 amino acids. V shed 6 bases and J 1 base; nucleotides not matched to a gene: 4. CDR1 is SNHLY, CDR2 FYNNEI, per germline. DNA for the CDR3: TGTGCCAGCAGACACGGGACAGGCACAGATACGCAGTATTTT. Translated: CASRHGTGTDTQYF.

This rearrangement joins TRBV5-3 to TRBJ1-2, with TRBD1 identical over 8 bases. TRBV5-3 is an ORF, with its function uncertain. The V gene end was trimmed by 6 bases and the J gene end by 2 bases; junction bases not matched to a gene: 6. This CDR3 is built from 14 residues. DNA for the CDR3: TGTGCCAGAATCGAACAGGGGGGGAACTATGGCTACACCTTC. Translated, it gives CARIEQGGNYGYTF.

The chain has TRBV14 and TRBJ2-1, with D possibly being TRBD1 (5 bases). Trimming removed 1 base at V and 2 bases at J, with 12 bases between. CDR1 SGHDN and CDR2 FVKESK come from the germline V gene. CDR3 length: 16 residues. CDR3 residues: CASSQAGRTTYNEQFF. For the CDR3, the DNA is TGTGCCAGCAGCCAAGCGGGCAGGACAACCTACAATGAGCAGTTCTTC.

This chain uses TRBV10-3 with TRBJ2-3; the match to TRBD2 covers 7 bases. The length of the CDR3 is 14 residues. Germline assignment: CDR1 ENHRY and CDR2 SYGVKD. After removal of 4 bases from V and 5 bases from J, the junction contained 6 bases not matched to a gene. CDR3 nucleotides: TGTGCCATCAGTGGCGGGGGTTGGATAGATACGCAGTATTTT. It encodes CAISGGGWIDTQYF.